The clone carrying this TCR beta chain was seen a handful of times. Its antigen is unknown. These data originate in a study of CD8 T cells in ankylosing spondylitis. Study observations and caveats: For ankylosing spondylitis blood, a TCR beta motif of seven to nine highly homologous variants appeared characteristic.

V was clipped by 8 bases and J by 0 bases, with 11 bases between them. This CDR3 contains 14 residues. Germline values: CDR1 MNHEY, CDR2 SMNVEV (reference sequence). TCRdb re-called the 5' RACE reads through MiXCR, storing one row per CDR3 protein. Of approximately 440,000 distinct CDR3 sequences listed, roughly a sixth were seen once; the top ten hold approximately 0.93%. This clonotype was sampled from a male donor with ankylosing spondylitis. This chain uses TRBV27 with TRBJ1-5; no clear D gene. Sequencing was performed on blood, either unsorted or a sorted T cell fraction (not recorded which). CDR3 nucleotides: TGTGCCAGCCGTCTGACATTTAGCAATCAGCCCCAGCATTTT. Translating it yields CASRLTFSNQPQHF.